Listed below are T cell receptor beta chains from one sample, sequenced in a study. In TCRdb, the 5' RACE reads were re-called with MiXCR into one record per CDR3 protein. The sample lists under 45,000 distinct CDR3 sequences; 22% were seen once. The sample comprised Tregs sorted from blood. All receptors derive from a female donor with breast cancer. Both conserved end residues are part of each CDR3. A D gene is named only where the DNA matches it firmly. Clone size is stated in some rows and not others, as once, few, many or a class when expanded.

size | D | J | V | CDR3 | DNA
few | . | TRBJ1-4 | TRBV4-2 | CASSQDAATNEKLFF | TGTGCCAGCAGCCAAGATGCTGCAACTAATGAAAAACTGTTTTTT
many | . | TRBJ1-1 | TRBV4-1 | CASSQDPRTEAFF | TGCGCCAGCAGCCAAGACCCGAGAACTGAAGCTTTCTTT
. | . | TRBJ2-2 | TRBV24-1 | CATSDTGGIGELFF | TGTGCCACCAGTGATACCGGGGGAATCGGGGAGCTGTTTTTT
. | TRBD2 | TRBJ2-1 | TRBV6-1 | CASSERLAGVDEQFF | TGTGCCAGCAGTGAAAGACTAGCGGGAGTTGATGAGCAGTTCTTC
once | . | TRBJ2-7 | TRBV27 | CASSSQGFDEQYF | TGTGCCAGCAGTTCACAGGGTTTCGACGAGCAGTACTTC
few | . | TRBJ1-2 | TRBV7-9 | CASSWGSPGEYGYTF | TGTGCCAGCAGCTGGGGGTCCCCAGGAGAATATGGCTACACCTTC
few | . | TRBJ2-2 | TRBV11-2 | CASSSLGRNTGELFF | TGTGCCAGCAGCTCCCTAGGACGGAACACCGGGGAGCTGTTTTTT
few | . | TRBJ2-1 | TRBV6-6 | CASSYSGVTGEQFF | TGTGCCAGCAGTTACTCGGGGGTAACGGGTGAGCAGTTCTTC
many | . | TRBJ2-2 | TRBV6-6 | CASGPNTGELFF | TGTGCCAGCGGACCGAACACCGGGGAGCTGTTTTTT
. | . | TRBJ2-2 | TRBV12-3/TRBV12-4 | CASSSHSSAGGELFF | TGTGCCAGCAGTTCCCACTCTAGCGCAGGCGGGGAGCTGTTTTTT
few | . | TRBJ1-1 | TRBV5-1 | CASSFQGMNTEAFF | TGCGCCAGCAGCTTCCAGGGTATGAACACTGAAGCTTTCTTT
few | . | TRBJ2-5 | TRBV20-1 | CSAREPQETQYF | TGCAGTGCTAGAGAGCCCCAAGAGACCCAGTACTTC
medium-sized | . | TRBJ1-2 | TRBV4-1 | CASSQDTGLNYGYTF | TGCGCCAGCAGCCAAGATACAGGATTAAACTATGGCTACACCTTC
many | . | TRBJ2-5 | TRBV7-9 | CASSIRHGETQYF | TGTGCCAGCAGCATACGACACGGAGAGACCCAGTACTTC
few | . | TRBJ2-3 | TRBV9 | CAGSGLFNTQYF | TGTGCCGGCAGCGGGCTCTTTAATACGCAGTATTTT
. | TRBD1 | TRBJ2-4 | TRBV18 | CASSSPGTGGVSDKNIQYF | TGTGCCAGCTCATCACCCGGGACAGGGGGCGTTTCGGACAAAAACATTCAGTACTTC
few | . | TRBJ2-1 | TRBV4-1 | CASSQGVGQEQFF | TGCGCCAGCAGCCAAGGTGTTGGACAAGAGCAGTTCTTC
many | . | TRBJ2-1 | TRBV5-1 | CASSFGQTRRDYNEQFF | TGCGCCAGCAGCTTCGGTCAAACTAGGAGGGATTACAATGAGCAGTTCTTC
medium-sized | . | TRBJ2-3 | TRBV27 | CASSLSISTDTQYF | TGTGCCAGCAGTTTATCTATAAGCACAGATACGCAGTATTTT
. | . | TRBJ2-2 | TRBV4-1 | CASSQEIRDSFSGELLF | TGCGCCAGCAGCCAGGAAATTCGGGACTCCTTTTCCGGGGAGCTGCTTTTT
. | . | TRBJ2-4 | TRBV28 | CASSPRHQLAKNIQYF | TGTGCCAGCAGTCCCCGACATCAACTAGCCAAAAACATTCAGTACTTC
many | TRBD1 | TRBJ2-5 | TRBV6-5 | CASSYGQGKTQYF | TGTGCCAGCAGTTACGGACAGGGGAAGACCCAGTACTTC
. | . | TRBJ2-4 | TRBV28 | CASSFLGTVSAKNIQYF | TGTGCCAGCAGTTTTCTGGGGACCGTCTCAGCCAAAAACATTCAGTACTTC
once | . | TRBJ2-7 | TRBV6-5 | CASRGAMYEQCF | TGCGCCAGCAGGGGGGCGATGTACGAGCAGTGCTTC
few | . | TRBJ1-5 | TRBV27 | CASSKRSAWGNQPQHF | TGTGCCAGCAGTAAGAGGTCCGCCTGGGGCAATCAGCCCCAGCATTTT
. | TRBD2 | TRBJ2-7 | TRBV6-1 | CASRRESAHYEQYF | TGTGCCAGCAGGCGGGAGTCCGCTCACTACGAGCAGTACTTC
. | . | TRBJ1-2 | TRBV15 | CATSMDSLYGYTF | TGTGCCACCAGCATGGACAGTCTCTATGGCTACACCTTC
few | TRBD2 | TRBJ2-7 | TRBV20-1 | CSANSGRLIYEQYF | TGCAGTGCCAACAGCGGGAGATTGATCTACGAGCAGTACTTC
. | . | TRBJ2-5 | TRBV5-1 | CASSLRARRGQETQYF | TGCGCCAGCAGCCTGCGAGCCCGGAGGGGCCAAGAGACCCAGTACTTC
. | TRBD2 | TRBJ2-3 | TRBV30 | CAWSQTGLAGGDTQYF | TGTGCCTGGAGCCAAACAGGACTAGCGGGAGGAGATACGCAGTATTTT
few | . | TRBJ2-3 | TRBV5-1 | CASSLAGFSDTQYF | TGCGCCAGCAGCTTGGCCGGGTTCTCGGATACGCAGTATTTT
. | . | TRBJ1-1 | TRBV18 | CASSPTQDNTEAFF | TGTGCCAGCTCACCAACACAGGATAACACTGAAGCTTTCTTT
many | . | TRBJ2-1 | TRBV5-1 | CASSLVGLRGNEQFF | TGCGCCAGCAGCTTGGTAGGGTTGAGAGGCAATGAGCAGTTCTTC
many | . | TRBJ2-3 | TRBV20-1 | CSANSPPGGFSTDTQYF | TGCAGTGCTAATTCTCCCCCCGGCGGGTTTAGCACAGATACGCAGTATTTT
few | TRBD2 | TRBJ2-7 | TRBV5-5 | CASSLKAGSSYEQYF | TGTGCCAGCAGCTTAAAAGCGGGAAGCTCCTACGAGCAGTACTTC
few | TRBD2 | TRBJ2-1 | TRBV10-3 | CAISGGRTSGSSYNEQFF | TGTGCCATCAGCGGAGGTAGGACTAGCGGGAGTTCCTACAATGAGCAGTTCTTC
few | TRBD2 | TRBJ2-3 | TRBV6-1 | CASRVAGVYRDTQYF | TGTGCCAGCCGTGTAGCGGGAGTGTACAGGGATACGCAGTATTTT
few | . | TRBJ1-2 | TRBV5-4 | CASSTGGGARGYTF | TGTGCCAGCAGTACGGGGGGGGGCGCTCGGGGCTACACCTTC
few | . | TRBJ2-4 | TRBV19 | CASNLGGRDIQYF | TGTGCCAGTAACCTTGGCGGCAGGGACATTCAGTACTTC
. | TRBD2 | TRBJ2-1 | TRBV27 | CASSAGTSGNSEQVF | TGTGCCAGCAGTGCCGGGACTAGCGGGAATTCTGAGCAGGTCTTC
. | . | TRBJ2-3 | TRBV27 | CASSGYSGDTDTQYF | TGTGCCAGCAGTGGGTATTCGGGGGACACAGATACGCAGTATTTT
many | TRBD1 | TRBJ1-2 | TRBV4-2 | CASSQDAMTGKEYGYTF | TGTGCCAGCAGCCAGGATGCGATGACAGGGAAGGAGTATGGCTACACCTTC
many | . | TRBJ1-2 | TRBV20-1 | CSASAISNYGYTF | TGCAGTGCTAGTGCCATCAGCAATTATGGCTACACCTTC
many | . | TRBJ2-1 | TRBV6-2/TRBV6-3 | CASSWRDVEQFF | TGTGCCAGCAGTTGGCGGGATGTTGAGCAGTTCTTC
many | . | TRBJ2-1 | TRBV3-1 | CASSQRQYSYNEQFF | TGTGCCAGCAGCCAGCGGCAGTACTCCTACAATGAGCAGTTCTTC
many | . | TRBJ2-7 | TRBV12-3/TRBV12-4 | CASSLSRGPGEQYF | TGTGCCAGCAGTTTATCAAGAGGGCCCGGCGAGCAGTACTTC
many | . | TRBJ1-1 | TRBV5-1 | CASSPTLGGTEAFF | TGCGCCAGCAGCCCTACCTTAGGGGGCACTGAAGCTTTCTTT
many | TRBD2 | TRBJ2-5 | TRBV29-1 | CSIPKGASGRGETQYF | TGCAGCATCCCGAAAGGGGCTAGCGGGCGGGGGGAGACCCAGTACTTC
many | TRBD2 | TRBJ2-2 | TRBV7-3 | CASSLGLGSTGELFF | TGTGCCAGCAGTCTAGGACTAGGTAGCACCGGGGAGCTGTTTTTT
few | . | TRBJ2-1 | TRBV2 | CASSTWTSSYNEQFF | TGTGCCAGCAGCACCTGGACAAGTTCCTACAATGAGCAGTTCTTC
many | TRBD2 | TRBJ2-7 | TRBV29-1 | CSVKLAGGRYEQYF | TGCAGCGTCAAACTAGCGGGAGGTCGCTACGAGCAGTACTTC